This T cell receptor beta chain originates from a study of T cell repertoires in cytomegalovirus infection. Germline-derived CDR1 and CDR2 are MNHEY and SMNVEV (reference sequence). CDR3 length: 15 residues. MiXCR, applied by TCRdb to the reads, yields one record per CDR3 protein. Of about 830,000 distinct CDR3 sequences listed, approximately 32% were seen once; the top ten hold around 12%. About this clonotype itself: Antigen unknown.

Study results and limitations: In two of eight donors, the top clonotype was HLA-C-restricted CMV-specific. People with CMV and the relevant HLA were identified by cumulative public TCR beta family frequency.

The V and J genes are TRBV27 and TRBJ2-2, with D uncertain. This sample comprised cultured CD8+ T cells from PBMCs, obtained from culture after CMV antigen stimulation. The sequence came from a human donor in good health (CMV status not recorded). Some clones in this sample may be carry-over from other donors' samples. The CDR3 spells CASAARPSNTGELFF. The CDR3 DNA reads as TGTGCTTCAGCAGCTCGCCCATCGAACACCGGGGAGCTGTTTTTT.